This T cell receptor (beta chain) comes out of a study of blood T cell repertoires in COVID-19. Across the whole study: Acute-phase and convalescent COVID-19 samples originated in the United States, Italy and Spain. T cells, B-cell-depleted T cells, or PBMCs supplied cDNA or gDNA.

Source study methods: Estimates of nucleated cell counts were drawn from the amplification of reference gene primers. Libraries were prepared by immunoSEQ multiplex PCR; TCRdb keeps only in-frame clonotypes and omits some of them. The D gene and trimming were derived from the DNA, and the V and J assignments and clone size from that table. The repertoire holds some 97,000 clones, with 91% as singletons. CDR3 length equals 13 residues. The germline CDR1 and CDR2 sequences are SNHLY and FYNNEI. V was trimmed by 6 bases and J by 2 bases, leaving 8 bases between them. The J gene is TRBJ1-5, the V gene TRBV2; D call uncertain. The receptor was isolated from a man aged 50 to 60 with active COVID-19. The sequencing input was peripheral blood. CDR3 coding DNA: TGTGCCAGCAGCCGACAAGGCAATCAGCCCCAGCATTTT. The encoded protein is CASSRQGNQPQHF.